This T cell receptor (beta chain) was sequenced for a study of T cells after yellow fever vaccination. Regarding the study as a whole: Most clones from primary vaccination resurfaced after the booster (around 97% CD4, 70% to 90% CD8).

A single record per CDR3 protein comes from TCRdb applying MiXCR to the 5' RACE reads. Of 450,000 to 600,000 distinct CDR3 sequences in the sample, roughly 13% were seen once. This CDR3 is built from 13 residues. Germline CDR1 is MNHEY and CDR2 is SMNVEV (reference sequence). V was clipped by 2 bases and J by 7 bases, with 11 bases between them. This clonotype was observed many times. Its matching antigen is unknown. This TCR was sampled from a man between 25 and 39 years old who received the YFV17D yellow fever vaccine. The chain combines TRBV27 with TRBJ2-5; D is possibly TRBD1 or TRBD2 (5 bases each). This specimen consisted of PBMCs, obtained on the day of the yellow fever booster vaccination. The CDR3 nucleotides are TGTGCCAGCAGTTTAGTACGGGGCGGGACCCAGTACTTC. Residues: CASSLVRGGTQYF.